This T cell receptor (beta chain) was recorded in a study of regulatory T cells in long-lasting Graves disease. Study-level points and caveats: Peripheral blood, not thyroid tissue, was the sole material studied. Shared public clonotypes totalled about 2,600 in persistent patients, compared with about a thousand in new patients. Gene preferences differed: TRBV28, TRBJ1-2, TRBJ2-5 in persistent cases.

For TCR beta, libraries came from iRepertoire HTBI primers and Arm-PCR of CDR3 regions. TCRdb called the multiplex PCR reads again in MiXCR, with one record for every CDR3 protein. Found here are about 220,000 distinct CDR3 sequences, 18% of them singletons; the top ten hold around 20%. The time point was: newly diagnosed GD, antithyroid drugs for less than 3 months. PBMC-extracted RNA yielded the TCR library. This CDR3 has 16 amino acids. With 3 bases removed from V and 3 bases from J, the gap between germline ends came to 14 bases. This clonotype showed up many times. Its specificity is unknown. This clonotype was sampled from a female donor with Graves disease. V and J are TRBV12-3 or TRBV12-4 and TRBJ1-4; D perhaps matches TRBD1 (6 bases). Sequenced here: peripheral blood mononuclear cells (PBMCs), sampled at new diagnosis, from a patient treated with antithyroid drugs. Here the CDR3 DNA reads TGTGCCAGCAGTTTCGGGCGGGGGCGAGCTAATGAAAAACTGTTTTTT. Translation gives CASSFGRGRANEKLFF.